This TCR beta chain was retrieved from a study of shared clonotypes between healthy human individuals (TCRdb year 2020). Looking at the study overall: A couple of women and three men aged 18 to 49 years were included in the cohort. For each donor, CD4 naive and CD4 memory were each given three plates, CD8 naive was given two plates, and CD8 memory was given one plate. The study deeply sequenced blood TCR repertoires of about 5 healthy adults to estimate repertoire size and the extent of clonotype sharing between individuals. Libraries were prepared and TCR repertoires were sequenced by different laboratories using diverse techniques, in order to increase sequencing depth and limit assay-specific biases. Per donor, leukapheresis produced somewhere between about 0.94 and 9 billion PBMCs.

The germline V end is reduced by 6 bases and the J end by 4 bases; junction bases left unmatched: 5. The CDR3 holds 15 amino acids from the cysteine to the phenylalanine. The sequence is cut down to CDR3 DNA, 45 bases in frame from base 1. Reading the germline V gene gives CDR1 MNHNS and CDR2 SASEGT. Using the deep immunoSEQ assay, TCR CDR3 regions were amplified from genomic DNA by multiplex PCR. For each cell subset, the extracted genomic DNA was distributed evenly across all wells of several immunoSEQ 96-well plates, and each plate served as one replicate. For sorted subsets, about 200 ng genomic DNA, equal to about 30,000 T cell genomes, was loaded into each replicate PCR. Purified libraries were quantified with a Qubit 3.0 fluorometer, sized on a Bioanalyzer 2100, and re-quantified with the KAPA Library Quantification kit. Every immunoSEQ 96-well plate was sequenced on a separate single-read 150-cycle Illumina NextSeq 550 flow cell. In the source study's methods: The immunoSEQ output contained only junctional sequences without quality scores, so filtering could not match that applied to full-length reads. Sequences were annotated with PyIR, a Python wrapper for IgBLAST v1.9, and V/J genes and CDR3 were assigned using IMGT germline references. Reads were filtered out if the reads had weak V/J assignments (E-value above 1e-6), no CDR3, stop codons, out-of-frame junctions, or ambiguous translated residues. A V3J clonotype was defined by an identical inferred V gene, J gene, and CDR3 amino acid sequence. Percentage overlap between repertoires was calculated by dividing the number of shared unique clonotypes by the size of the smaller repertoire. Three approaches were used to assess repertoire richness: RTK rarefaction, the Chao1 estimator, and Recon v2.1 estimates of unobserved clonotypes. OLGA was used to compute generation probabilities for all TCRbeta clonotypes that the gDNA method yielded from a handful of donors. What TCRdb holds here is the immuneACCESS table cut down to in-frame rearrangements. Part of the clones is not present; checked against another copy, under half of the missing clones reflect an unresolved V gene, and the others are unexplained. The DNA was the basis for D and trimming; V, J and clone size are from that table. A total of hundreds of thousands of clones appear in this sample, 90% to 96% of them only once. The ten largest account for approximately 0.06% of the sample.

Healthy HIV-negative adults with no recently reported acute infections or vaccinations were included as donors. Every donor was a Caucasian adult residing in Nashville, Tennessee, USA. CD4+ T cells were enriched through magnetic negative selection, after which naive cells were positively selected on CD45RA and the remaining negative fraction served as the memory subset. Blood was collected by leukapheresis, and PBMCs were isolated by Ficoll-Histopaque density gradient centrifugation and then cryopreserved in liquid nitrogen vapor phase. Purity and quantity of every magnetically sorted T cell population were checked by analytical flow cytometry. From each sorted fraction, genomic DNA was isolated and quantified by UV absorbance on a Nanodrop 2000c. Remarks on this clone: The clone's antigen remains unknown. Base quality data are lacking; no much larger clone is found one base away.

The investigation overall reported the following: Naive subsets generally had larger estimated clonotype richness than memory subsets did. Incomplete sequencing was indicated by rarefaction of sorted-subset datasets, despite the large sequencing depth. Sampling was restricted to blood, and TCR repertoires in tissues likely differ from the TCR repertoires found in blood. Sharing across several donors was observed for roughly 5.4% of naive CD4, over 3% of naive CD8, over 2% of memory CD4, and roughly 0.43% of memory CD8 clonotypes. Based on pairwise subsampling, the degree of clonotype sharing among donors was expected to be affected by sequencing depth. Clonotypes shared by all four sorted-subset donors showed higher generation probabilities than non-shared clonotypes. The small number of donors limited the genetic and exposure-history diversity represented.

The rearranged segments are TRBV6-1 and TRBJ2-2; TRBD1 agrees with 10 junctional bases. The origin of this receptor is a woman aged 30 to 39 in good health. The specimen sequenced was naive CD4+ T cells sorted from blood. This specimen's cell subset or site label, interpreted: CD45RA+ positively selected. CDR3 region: CASRDRGLVTGELFF. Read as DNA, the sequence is TGTGCCAGCAGGGACAGGGGGTTGGTCACCGGGGAGCTGTTTTTT.